A single T cell receptor (beta chain) is shown here with its context. The sample is drawn from a study of beta chain features in type 1 diabetes. CDR3 length equals 13 residues. The J segment lost 2 bases and the V segment lost 7 bases, leaving 4 bases of the junction unmatched. Germline loops: CDR1 SNHLY, CDR2 FYNNEI. The authors reverse transcribed all of the isolated RNA, so sequencing captured expressed TCRB transcripts. Assay used: immunoSEQ multiplex PCR; TCRdb lists only in-frame clones, some missing. This sample has under 300,000 clones; 25% to 30% occur once, and the top ten carry roughly 4%.

The sequencing sample was made of central memory CD4+ T cells from blood. This chain joins TRBV2 and TRBJ2-7, with 8 bases lining up with TRBD1. The clonotype was recovered from a man aged 30-40 years in good health. The CDR3 DNA sequence: TGTGCCAGCAAAGGACAGGGCACCTACGAGCAGTACTTC. Translating gives CASKGQGTYEQYF.